The 7 T cell receptor beta chains below all came from one sample that was sequenced in a study of beta chain features in type 1 diabetes. The study's findings and limits: In every one of the four CD4+ subsets, TCRB CDR3s were moderately but significantly shorter in Type 1 diabetes patients.

The entirety of the isolated RNA underwent reverse transcription, so expressed TCRB transcripts were sequenced. The repertoire was sequenced with immunoSEQ multiplex PCR; TCRdb's copy has only in-frame clones and lacks some. The table has some 130,000 clones, approximately 10% seen once. Antigens of these TCRs are unknown. The specimen sequenced was central memory CD4+ T cells from blood. The source is a man under 40 with type 1 diabetes.

V is TRBV7-2 and J is TRBJ2-7; a weak D match, TRBD1 (6 bases). The CDR3 loop spans 14 amino acids. V lost 2 bases, J lost 6 bases, and 14 bases lay in between. Germline CDR1 and CDR2: SGHTA and FQGNSA. The CDR3 protein is CASSLWGTGFEQYF. For the CDR3, the DNA is TGTGCCAGCAGCTTATGGGGAACAGGGTTCGAGCAGTACTTC. The full variable domain, rest sourced from reference TRBV7-2 and TRBJ2-7, is GAGVSQSPSNKVTEKGKDVELRCDPISGHTALYWYRQSLGQGLEFLIYFQGNSAPDKSGLPSDRFSAERTGGSVSTLTIQRTQQEDSAVYLCASSLWGTGFEQYFGPGTRLTVT.

This chain uses TRBV19 with TRBJ2-5, with 9 bases matching TRBD1. Per the germline V gene, CDR1 is LNHDA and CDR2 is SQIVND (reference sequence). CDR3 length equals 14 residues. V trimming: 5 bases; J trimming: 7 bases; junction bases outside the gene matches: 8. In nucleotides, the CDR3 is TGTGCCAGTAGTCACGGACAGGGGAGCGGGACCCAGTACTTC. The encoded protein is CASSHGQGSGTQYF. Looking up the rest from reference TRBV19 and TRBJ2-5 gives the full variable domain: DGGITQSPKYLFRKEGQNVTLSCEQNLNHDAMYWYRQDPGQGLRLIYYSQIVNDFQKGDIAEGYSVSREKKESFPLTVTSAQKNPTAFYLCASSHGQGSGTQYFGPGTRLLVL.

This clone showed up just a few times. The CDR3 region has the DNA TGTGCCAGCAGTTTACACCTCCCCCTCCGGGGTGCCGAGCAGTACTTC. As protein: CASSLHLPLRGAEQYF. The chain uses TRBV28 and TRBJ2-7; D is possibly TRBD2 (5 bases). V lost 2 bases and J 6 bases, leaving 20 bases between the germline ends. Germline-derived CDR1 and CDR2 are MDHEN and SYDVKM. The CDR3 is 16 amino acids. Filled out from reference TRBV28 and TRBJ2-7, the complete variable domain reads DVKVTQSSRYLVKRTGEKVFLECVQDMDHENMFWYRQDPGLGLRLIYFSYDVKMKEKGDIPEGYSVSREKKERFSLILESASTNQTSMYLCASSLHLPLRGAEQYFGPGTRLTVT.

The chain has TRBV28 and TRBJ2-1, with a possible D match to TRBD1 (6 bases). This CDR3 spans 14 amino acids. Germline V gives CDR1 MDHEN, CDR2 SYDVKM. Trimming took 6 bases from V and 1 from J, leaving 10 bases between them. The CDR3 loop reads CASSGRGSYNEQFF. The CDR3 DNA follows: TGTGCCAGCAGCGGCAGGGGATCCTACAATGAGCAGTTCTTC.

This clone has just a few counts. The rearrangement joins TRBV19 to TRBJ2-1, with D perhaps matching TRBD1 (6 bases). The CDR3 is 14 amino acids. CDR1 LNHDA and CDR2 SQIVND come from the germline V gene (reference sequence). V was pared by 7 bases and J by 2 bases, with 12 bases between. The CDR3, as DNA: TGTGCCAGTATAGGGGGATCGCCCTACAATGAGCAGTTCTTC. This gives the protein CASIGGSPYNEQFF.

J is TRBJ1-5 and V is TRBV6-1; maybe TRBD1 (5 bases). There are 14 residues in the CDR3. CDR1 and CDR2 from the germline V gene are MNHNS and SASEGT. V was cut by 2 bases and J by 5 bases, with 10 bases left in between. The CDR3 protein is CASSEKGRDQPQHF. CDR3 DNA sequence: TGTGCCAGCAGTGAAAAGGGCAGGGATCAGCCCCAGCATTTT.

This clone was found a few times. The gene calls are TRBV28 and TRBJ1-2, with D maybe TRBD1 (6 bases). Trimming left V 6 bases short and J 7 bases short, with 15 bases between. This CDR3 region has 13 residues. Germline CDR1 is MDHEN and CDR2 is SYDVKM. CDR3 in DNA: TGTGCCAGCAGGGGGGCCCGGAGGTCTGGCTACACCTTC. It is translated as CASRGARRSGYTF.